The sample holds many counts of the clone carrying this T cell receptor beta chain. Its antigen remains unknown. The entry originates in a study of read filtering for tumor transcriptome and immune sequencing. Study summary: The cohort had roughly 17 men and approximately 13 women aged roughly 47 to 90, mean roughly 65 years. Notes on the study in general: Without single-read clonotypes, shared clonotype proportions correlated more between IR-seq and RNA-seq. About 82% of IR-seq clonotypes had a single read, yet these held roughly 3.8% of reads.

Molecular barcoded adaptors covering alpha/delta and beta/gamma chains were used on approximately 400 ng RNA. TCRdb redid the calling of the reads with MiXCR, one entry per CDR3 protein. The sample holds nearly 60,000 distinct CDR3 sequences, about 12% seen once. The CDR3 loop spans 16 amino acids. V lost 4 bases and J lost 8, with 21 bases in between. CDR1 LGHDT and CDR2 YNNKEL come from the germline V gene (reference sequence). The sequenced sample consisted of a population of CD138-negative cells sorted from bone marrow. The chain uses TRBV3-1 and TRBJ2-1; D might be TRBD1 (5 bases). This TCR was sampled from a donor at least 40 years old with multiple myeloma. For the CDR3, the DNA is TGTGCCAGCAGCCGGTGGGTAGGGGTTCCTCAGTATGAGCAGTTCTTC. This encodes CASSRWVGVPQYEQFF.